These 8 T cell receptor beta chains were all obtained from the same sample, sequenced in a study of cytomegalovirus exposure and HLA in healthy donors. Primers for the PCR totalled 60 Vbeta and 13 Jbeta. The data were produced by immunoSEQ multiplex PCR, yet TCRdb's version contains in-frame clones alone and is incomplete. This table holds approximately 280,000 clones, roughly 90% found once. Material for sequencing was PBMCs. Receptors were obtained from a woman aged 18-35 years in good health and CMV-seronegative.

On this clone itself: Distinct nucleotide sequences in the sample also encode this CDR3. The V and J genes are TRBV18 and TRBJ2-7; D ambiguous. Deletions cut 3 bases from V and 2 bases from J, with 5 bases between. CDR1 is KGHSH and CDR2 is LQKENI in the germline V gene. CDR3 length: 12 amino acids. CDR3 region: CASSPGTYEQYF. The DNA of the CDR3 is TGTGCCAGCTCACCCGGTACCTACGAGCAGTACTTC.

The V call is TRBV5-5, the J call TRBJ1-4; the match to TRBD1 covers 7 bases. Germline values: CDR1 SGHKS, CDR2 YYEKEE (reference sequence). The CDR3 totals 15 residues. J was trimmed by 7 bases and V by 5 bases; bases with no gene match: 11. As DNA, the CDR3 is TGTGCCAGCAGTCAGACAGGGAACGCGGGTGAAAAACTGTTTTTT. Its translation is CASSQTGNAGEKLFF.

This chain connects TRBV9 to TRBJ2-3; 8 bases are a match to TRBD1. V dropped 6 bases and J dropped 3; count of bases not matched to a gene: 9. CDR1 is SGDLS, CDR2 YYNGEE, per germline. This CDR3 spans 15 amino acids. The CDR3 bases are TGTGCCAGCACCCTACAGGGGGTGAGAACAGATACGCAGTATTTT. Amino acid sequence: CASTLQGVRTDTQYF.

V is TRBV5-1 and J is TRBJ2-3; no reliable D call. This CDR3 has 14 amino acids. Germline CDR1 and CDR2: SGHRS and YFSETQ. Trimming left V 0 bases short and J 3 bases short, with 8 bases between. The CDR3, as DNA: TGCGCCAGCAGCTTGGGTCTAGTGACAGATACGCAGTATTTT. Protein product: CASSLGLVTDTQYF.

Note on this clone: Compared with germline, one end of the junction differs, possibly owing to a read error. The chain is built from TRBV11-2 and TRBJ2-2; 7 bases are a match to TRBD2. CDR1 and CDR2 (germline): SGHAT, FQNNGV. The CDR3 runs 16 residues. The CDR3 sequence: CASNLVGTKNTGELFF. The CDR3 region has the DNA TGTGCCAGCAACTTAGTAGGGACTAAGAACACCGGGGAGCTGTTTTTT.

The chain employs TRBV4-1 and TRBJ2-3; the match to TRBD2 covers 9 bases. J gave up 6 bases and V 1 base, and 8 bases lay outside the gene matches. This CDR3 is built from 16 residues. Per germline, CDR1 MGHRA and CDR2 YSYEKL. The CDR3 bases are TGCGCCAGCAGCCAAGGGACTAGCGAGGCGTCCGATACGCAGTATTTT. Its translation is CASSQGTSEASDTQYF.

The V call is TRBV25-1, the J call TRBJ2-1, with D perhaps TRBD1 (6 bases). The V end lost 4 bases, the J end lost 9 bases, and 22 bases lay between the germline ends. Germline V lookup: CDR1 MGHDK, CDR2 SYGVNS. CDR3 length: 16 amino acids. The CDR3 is CASSGSRGIGSGEQFF. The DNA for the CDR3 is TGTGCCAGCAGTGGCAGCAGGGGAATAGGTTCGGGTGAGCAGTTCTTC.

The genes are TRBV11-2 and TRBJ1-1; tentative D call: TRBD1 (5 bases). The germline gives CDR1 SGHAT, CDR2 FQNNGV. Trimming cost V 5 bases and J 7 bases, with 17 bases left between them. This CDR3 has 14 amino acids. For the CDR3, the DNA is TGTGCCAGCAGCCCCCAGGTAGGGGTTATTGAAGCTTTCTTT. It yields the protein CASSPQVGVIEAFF.